The present entry profiles one T cell receptor (beta chain) with its context. Ten or more counts support this clonotype. Its recognized antigen is unknown. Per-base quality was not reported, and no clone a single base away is much larger than it. This entry comes from a study of T cells after yellow fever vaccination (dated by TCRdb to between 2018 and 2021). In the study overall: The SMART-Seq v4 Ultra Low Input RNA kit was used to prepare libraries from fractions with low cell numbers. To follow T-cell clones before and after both primary and booster YFV17D yellow fever vaccination, bulk TCR alpha and beta repertoires underwent longitudinal sequencing. Two healthy male donors made up the cohort, one aged 18 to 29 years and the other aged 30 to 39 years. Blood was drawn at multiple timepoints before and after primary and secondary immunization, with bulk PBMC replicates and cell subsets isolated.

Summary of the overall study and its limitations: Compared with the primary T-cell response, the secondary T-cell response was weaker but faster, peaking on day 5 rather than day 15. The study included only a couple of donors, which limits how far the findings can be generalized. A small share of clonotypes was detected in both CD4 and CD8 compartments, with the overlap likely arising from convergent recombination. Because abundant contaminating clonotypes from the bulk population could be contained in FACS-sorted repertoires, computational filtering was required. Most clones expanded after primary vaccination (around 96% of CD4 and approximately 86% of CD8) were re-detected after the booster, suggesting that broad memory maintenance occurred.

The CDR3 holds 14 amino acids from the cysteine to the phenylalanine. The DNA shown is the 42-base CDR3, in frame from base 1. Trimming removed 4 bases from V and 1 base from J; the gene matches leave 1 base unexplained. CDR1 and CDR2 (DFQATT, SNEGSKA) derive from the germline V gene (reference sequence). TCR cDNA was synthesized by 5'RACE template switching, through which a universal primer site and unique molecular identifiers were introduced. Priming of cDNA synthesis was performed from both the TCR alpha and TCR beta constant segments. Library amplification used two PCR steps, and the second PCR step added sample barcodes and sequencing adapters. Libraries were sequenced on Illumina HiSeq 2500 (2x100 bp) or NovaSeq (2x150 bp). As for the authors' bioinformatics: Reads were demultiplexed and collapsed into UMI consensus sequences with MIGEC, and V(D)J alignment was performed with MiXCR. Using edgeR on replicate PBMC samples, clonotypes were called vaccine-responding if FDR was below 0.01 and the log2 fold change was above 5 up to day 15. Each bulk clonotype received a CD4 or CD8 identity based on whether the sequenced CD4 or CD8 repertoire contained that clonotype at higher abundance. The raw public reads went through TCRdb reprocessing: fastp at Q25, MiXCR clone calling, in-frame beta chains kept. Each entry is one CDR3 protein sequence, shown with its most common DNA and genes. V and J calls and clone size were set by TCRdb, not the authors. Present in this sample are about 400,000 distinct CDR3 sequences, 6.2% of which were seen just once. The ten largest make up approximately 15% of the sample.

Taken with the paper, the label for treatment or condition translates to: live attenuated yellow fever vaccine strain. At every blood-draw timepoint, two biological replicates of bulk PBMCs were collected. A standard Ficoll-Paque protocol was used to isolate PBMCs from peripheral blood. RNA was extracted with TriZol from bulk PBMCs, CD4 and CD8 fractions, and dextramer-positive and dextramer-negative fractions. Sequencing used PBMCs, obtained 5 days after the yellow fever booster vaccination. The V gene is TRBV20-1 and the J gene is TRBJ2-1, with 10 bases matching TRBD2. This receptor was obtained from a man aged 30 to 45 who received the YFV17D yellow fever vaccine. The DNA sequence is TGCAGTGCTATGACTAGCGGGTCCTACAATGAGCAGTTCTTC. Its protein reads: CSAMTSGSYNEQFF.